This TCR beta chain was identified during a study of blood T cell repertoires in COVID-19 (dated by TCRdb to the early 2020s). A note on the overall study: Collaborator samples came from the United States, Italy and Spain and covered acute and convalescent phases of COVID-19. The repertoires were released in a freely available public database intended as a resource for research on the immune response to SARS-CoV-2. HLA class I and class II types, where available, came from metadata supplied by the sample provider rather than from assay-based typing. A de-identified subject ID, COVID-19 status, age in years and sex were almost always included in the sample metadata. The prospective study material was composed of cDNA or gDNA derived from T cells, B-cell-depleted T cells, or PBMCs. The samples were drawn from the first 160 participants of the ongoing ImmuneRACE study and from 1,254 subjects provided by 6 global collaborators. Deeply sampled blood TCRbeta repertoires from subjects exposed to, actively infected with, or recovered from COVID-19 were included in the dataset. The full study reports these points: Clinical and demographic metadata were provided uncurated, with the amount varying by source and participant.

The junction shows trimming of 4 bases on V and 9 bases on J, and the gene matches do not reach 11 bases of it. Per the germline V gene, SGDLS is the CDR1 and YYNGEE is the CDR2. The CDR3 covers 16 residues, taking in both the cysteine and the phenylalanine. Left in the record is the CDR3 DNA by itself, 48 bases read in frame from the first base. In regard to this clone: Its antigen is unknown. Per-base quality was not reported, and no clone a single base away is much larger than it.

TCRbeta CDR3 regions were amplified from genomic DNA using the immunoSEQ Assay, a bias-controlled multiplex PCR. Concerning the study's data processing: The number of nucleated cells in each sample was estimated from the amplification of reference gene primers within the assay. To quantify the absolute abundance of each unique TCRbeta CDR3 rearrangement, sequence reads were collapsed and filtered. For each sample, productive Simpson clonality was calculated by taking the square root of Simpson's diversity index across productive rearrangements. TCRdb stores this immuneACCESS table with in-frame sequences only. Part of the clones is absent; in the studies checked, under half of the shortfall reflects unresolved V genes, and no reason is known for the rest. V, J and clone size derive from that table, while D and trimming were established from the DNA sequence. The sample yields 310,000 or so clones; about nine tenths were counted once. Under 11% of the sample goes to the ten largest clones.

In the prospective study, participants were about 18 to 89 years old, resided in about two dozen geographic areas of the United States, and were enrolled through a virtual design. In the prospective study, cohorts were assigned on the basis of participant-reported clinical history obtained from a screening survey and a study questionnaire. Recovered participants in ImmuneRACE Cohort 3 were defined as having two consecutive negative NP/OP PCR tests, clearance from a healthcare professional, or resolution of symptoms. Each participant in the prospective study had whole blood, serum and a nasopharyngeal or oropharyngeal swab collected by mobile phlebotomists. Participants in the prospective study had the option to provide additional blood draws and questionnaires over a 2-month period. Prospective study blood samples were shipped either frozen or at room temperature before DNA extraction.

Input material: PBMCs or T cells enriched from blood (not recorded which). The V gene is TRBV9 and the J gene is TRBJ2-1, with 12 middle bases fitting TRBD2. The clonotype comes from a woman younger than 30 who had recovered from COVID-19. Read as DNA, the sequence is TGTGCCAGCAGCTCCAGGACTAGCGGGAATCGCGGTGAGCAGTTCTTC. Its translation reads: CASSSRTSGNRGEQFF.